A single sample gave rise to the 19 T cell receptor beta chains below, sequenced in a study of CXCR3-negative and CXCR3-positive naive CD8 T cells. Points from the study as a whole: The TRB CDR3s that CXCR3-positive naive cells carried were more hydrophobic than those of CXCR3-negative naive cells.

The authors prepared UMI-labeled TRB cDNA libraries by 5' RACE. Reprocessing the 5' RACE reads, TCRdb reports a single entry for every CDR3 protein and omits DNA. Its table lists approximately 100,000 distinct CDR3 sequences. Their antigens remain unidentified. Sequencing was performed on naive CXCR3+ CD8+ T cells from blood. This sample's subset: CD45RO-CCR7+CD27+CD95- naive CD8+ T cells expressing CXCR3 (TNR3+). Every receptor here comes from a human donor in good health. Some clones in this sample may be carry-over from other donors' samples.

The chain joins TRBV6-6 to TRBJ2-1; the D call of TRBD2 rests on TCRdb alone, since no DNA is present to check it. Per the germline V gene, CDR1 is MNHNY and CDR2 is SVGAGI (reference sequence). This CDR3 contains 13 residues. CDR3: CASSYPARNEQFF.

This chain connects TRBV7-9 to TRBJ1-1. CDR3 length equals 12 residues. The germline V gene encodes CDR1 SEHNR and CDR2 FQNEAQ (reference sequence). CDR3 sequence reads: CASSSRTTEAFF.

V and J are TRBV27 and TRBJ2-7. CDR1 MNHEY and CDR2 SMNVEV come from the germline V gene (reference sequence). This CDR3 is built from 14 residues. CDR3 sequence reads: CASSPYWLSYEQYF.

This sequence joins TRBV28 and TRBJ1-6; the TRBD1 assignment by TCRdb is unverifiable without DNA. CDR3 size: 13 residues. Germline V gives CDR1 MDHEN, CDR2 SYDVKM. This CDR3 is CASSTGGVGPLHF.

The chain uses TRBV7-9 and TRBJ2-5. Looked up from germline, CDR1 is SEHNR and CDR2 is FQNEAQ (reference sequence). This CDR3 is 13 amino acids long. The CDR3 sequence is CASRLSGEETQYF.

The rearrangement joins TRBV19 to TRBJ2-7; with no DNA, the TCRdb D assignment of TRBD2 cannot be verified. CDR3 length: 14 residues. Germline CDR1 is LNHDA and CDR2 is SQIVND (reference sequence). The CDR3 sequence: CASSLSGTSYEQYF.

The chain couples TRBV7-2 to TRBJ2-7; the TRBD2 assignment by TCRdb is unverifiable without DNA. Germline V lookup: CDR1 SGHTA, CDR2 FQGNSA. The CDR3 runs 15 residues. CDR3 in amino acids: CASSALPTSTHEQYF.

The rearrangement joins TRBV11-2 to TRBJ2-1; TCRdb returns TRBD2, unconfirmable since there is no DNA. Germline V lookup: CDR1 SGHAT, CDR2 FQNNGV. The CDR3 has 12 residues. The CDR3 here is CASSWDSHEQFF.

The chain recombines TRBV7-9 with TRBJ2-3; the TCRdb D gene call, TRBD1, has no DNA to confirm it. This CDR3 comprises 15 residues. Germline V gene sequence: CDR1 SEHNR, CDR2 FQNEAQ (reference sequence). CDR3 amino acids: CASSLRLGVTDTQYF.

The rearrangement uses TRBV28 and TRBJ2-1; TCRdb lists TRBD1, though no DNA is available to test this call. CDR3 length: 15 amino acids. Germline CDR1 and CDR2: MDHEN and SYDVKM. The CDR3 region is CASSPRGAVYNEQFF.

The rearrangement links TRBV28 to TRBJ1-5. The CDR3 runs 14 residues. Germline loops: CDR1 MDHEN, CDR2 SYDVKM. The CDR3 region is CASSDRALNQPQHF.

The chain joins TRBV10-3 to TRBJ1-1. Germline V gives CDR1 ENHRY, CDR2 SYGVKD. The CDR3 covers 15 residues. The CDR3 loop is CAISESMGLNTEAFF.

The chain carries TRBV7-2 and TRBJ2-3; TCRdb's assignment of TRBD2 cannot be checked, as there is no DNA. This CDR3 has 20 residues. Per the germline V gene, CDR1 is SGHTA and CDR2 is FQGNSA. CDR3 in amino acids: CASSLVYEGLAGATTDTQYF.

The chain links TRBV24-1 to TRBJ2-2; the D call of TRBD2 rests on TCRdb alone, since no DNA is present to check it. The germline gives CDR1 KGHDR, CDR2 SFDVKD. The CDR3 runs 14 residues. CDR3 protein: CATSAASGAGELFF.

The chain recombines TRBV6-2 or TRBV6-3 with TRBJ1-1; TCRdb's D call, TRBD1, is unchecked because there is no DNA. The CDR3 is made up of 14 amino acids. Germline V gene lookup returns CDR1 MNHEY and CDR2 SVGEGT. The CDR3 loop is CASTQSGGRPEAFF.

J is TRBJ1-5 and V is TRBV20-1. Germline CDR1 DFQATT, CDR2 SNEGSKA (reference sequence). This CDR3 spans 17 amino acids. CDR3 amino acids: CSATISGSPSPNQPQHF.

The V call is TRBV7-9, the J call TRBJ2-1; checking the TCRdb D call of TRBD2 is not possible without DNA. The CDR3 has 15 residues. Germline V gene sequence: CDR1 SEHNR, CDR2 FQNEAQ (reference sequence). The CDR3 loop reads CASSLIMTSGDEQFF.

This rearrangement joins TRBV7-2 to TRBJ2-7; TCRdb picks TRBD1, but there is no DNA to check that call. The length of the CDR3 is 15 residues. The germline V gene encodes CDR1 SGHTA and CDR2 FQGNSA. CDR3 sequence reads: CASSSPGQVIYEQYF.

The CDR3 is CASSPAASYEQYF. The chain uses TRBV7-9 and TRBJ2-7; there is no DNA to check the TCRdb D call of TRBD2. The germline V gene has CDR1 SEHNR and CDR2 FQNEAQ (reference sequence). The CDR3 covers 13 residues.